This record concerns one T cell receptor (beta chain) sequence. This clonotype was seen a few times. Its antigen remains unidentified. No clone much larger than this one lies a single base away; base qualities are absent. In light of the paper, this sample's time point label describes: patch test 1, 2 weeks after DPC sensitization. The treatment or condition label for this specimen denotes: therapeutic diphenylcyclopropenone sensitization with weekly scalp DPC. Blood at each patch-test visit was drawn before the patch test was applied. Patients were eligible if aged 18 to 70, diagnosed with alopecia and judged suitable for DPC therapy, and pregnant patients were excluded. Total RNA was extracted from unfractionated whole blood that had been collected in Tempus Blood RNA tubes. Clipping removes 2 bases from V and 3 bases from J, with 5 as the unmatched junction base count. The CDR3 starts with the cysteine, ends with the phenylalanine, and has 14 residues. This entry keeps only the CDR3 DNA: 42 bases, framed from base 1. Per the germline V gene, SGDLS is the CDR1 and YYNGEE is the CDR2.

Library preparation was by RACE. This sample was sequenced with a NextSeq 500. During library preparation, unique molecular identifiers were attached to individual cDNA molecules so that TCRs could be counted in a quantitative, reproducible way. For every blood RNA sample, sequencing covered both the TCR alpha and TCR beta chains. As for the original processing: A median of around 96,000 TCRs per sample was observed, with a range of about 20,000 to 700,000. V, J and CDR3 annotation of the TCR reads was performed with the Decombinator software suite. For PS versus PT1 abundance plots, all samples were subsampled to the same number of TCRs (28,000). Expanded TCRs were defined as absent before sensitization and observed at least eight times at the 2-week time point. TCRdb reanalyzed the raw reads on its own, using fastp at Q25 for trimming and MiXCR for clone calling, and kept in-frame beta chains. Rows merge per CDR3 protein into single entries with the most common DNA and genes. What appears here as the V and J calls and clone size reflects TCRdb's work, not the paper's. The sample records some 400,000 distinct CDR3 sequences, approximately 4.4% of which are singletons. The ten largest clones capture approximately 2.3% of the sample.

The source of the sample is a study of human T cells and chemical hapten exposure (dated by TCRdb to the early 2020s). The study in broad terms: For sensitization, 2% DPC in acetone was applied to a 2 cm by 2 cm area of upper inner arm skin. Patients additionally received weekly therapeutic DPC doses to the scalp throughout the approximately 25-week study period. Patch testing was performed on the upper back with Finn chambers containing 0.01% DPC, and the patch tests were scored after 6 days according to International Contact Dermatitis Research Group standards. The mostly female patient cohort included alopecia areata with under or over 50% scalp involvement, alopecia totalis and alopecia universalis. Libraries were combined into a pool for sequencing, and differences in TCR yield between samples came mainly from small differences in library volumes within the pool. This study followed changes in the peripheral blood TCR repertoire in vivo during primary and secondary sensitization of alopecia patients to the hapten diphenylcyclopropenone (DPC). Blood was sampled from patients pre-sensitization (week 0) and at 2, 6 and about 24 weeks after DPC sensitization. Approximately 30 alopecia patients provided blood for TCR sequencing at one to four time points (pre-sensitization, 2, 6 and 24 weeks). On the study overall, not on this receptor specifically: Expanded TCRs formed significantly more large CDR3 similarity clusters than pre-sensitization or healthy control sets, consistent with antigen-driven responses. DPC sensitization did not change how many TCRs were above 1 in 1000 frequency, and no evidence was found of alterations in global repertoire structure. All patients had alopecia, a presumed autoimmune disease, so their immune response might differ from that of healthy individuals. After repeated subsampling, the strength of the expansion versus patch-test correlation and the threshold at which it became significant changed. Patch test score correlated positively with the number of PT1 expanded TCRs, reaching significance at thresholds 8, 16 and 32 but not at 4.

Specimen: whole blood, collected in connection with sensitization to the hapten diphenylcyclopropenone (DPC). The chain is assembled from TRBV9 and TRBJ2-7, and TRBD2 matches 7 of the central bases. This receptor was obtained from a woman aged 50 to 60 with alopecia areata. Some clones in this sample may be carry-over from other donors' samples. In nucleotides, the sequence is TGTGCCAGCAGCGTGGGACTAACTAACTACGAGCAGTACTTC. Translation gives CASSVGLTNYEQYF.